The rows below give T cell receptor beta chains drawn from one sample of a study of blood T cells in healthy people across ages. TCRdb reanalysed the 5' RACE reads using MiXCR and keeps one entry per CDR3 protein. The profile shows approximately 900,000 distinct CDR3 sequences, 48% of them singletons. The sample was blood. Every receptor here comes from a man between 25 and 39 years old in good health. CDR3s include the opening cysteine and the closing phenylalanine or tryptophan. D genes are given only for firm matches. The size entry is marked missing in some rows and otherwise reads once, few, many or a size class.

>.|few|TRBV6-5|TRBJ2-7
TGTGCCATCGGACGTTACGAGCAGTACTTC
CAIGRYEQYF
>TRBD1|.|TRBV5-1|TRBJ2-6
TGCGCCAGCAGCTCCGGGACAGCGGGGGCCAACGTCCTGACTTTC
CASSSGTAGANVLTF
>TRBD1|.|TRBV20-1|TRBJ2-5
TGCAGTGCCTTAACTCAGACAGGGCAAGAGACCCAGTACTTC
CSALTQTGQETQYF
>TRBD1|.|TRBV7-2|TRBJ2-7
TGTGCCAGCAGCTTCGACAGGGCCACCGGCGAGCAGTACTTC
CASSFDRATGEQYF
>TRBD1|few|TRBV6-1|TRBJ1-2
TGTGCCAGCAGTGAGGGACAGGGGAACGGCTACACCTTC
CASSEGQGNGYTF
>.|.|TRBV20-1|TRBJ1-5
TGCAGTGCCTATACGGCTGGGAACGGCAATCAGCCCCAGCATTTT
CSAYTAGNGNQPQHF
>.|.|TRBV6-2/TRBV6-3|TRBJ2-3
TGTGCCAGCAGTTATCTCGGGGGTAATTCTGGAGATACGCAGTATTTT
CASSYLGGNSGDTQYF
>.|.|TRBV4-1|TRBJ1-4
TGCGCCAGCAGCCAAGTGGGTTTGGCAGTCTTACTGTTTTTT
CASSQVGLAVLLFF
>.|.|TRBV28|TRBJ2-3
TGTGCCAGCAGTTTCCGCGGGGCACCGGATACGCAGTATTTT
CASSFRGAPDTQYF
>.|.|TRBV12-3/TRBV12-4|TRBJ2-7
TGTGCCAGCAGTTTGGGGCAGCTAGCCCCCAGCTACGAGCAGTACTTC
CASSLGQLAPSYEQYF